The rows below give T cell receptor beta chains drawn from one sample of a study of shared clonotypes between healthy human individuals. Assay used: immunoSEQ multiplex PCR; TCRdb lists only in-frame clones, some missing. The table includes around 600,000 clones, about 95% detected once. What was sequenced was naive CD8+ T cells sorted from blood. Source of these receptors: a woman aged 25 to 45 in good health. Each CDR3 is given with its conserved first and last residue. Fields, in order: V gene, J gene, clone size, D gene, CDR3 DNA, CDR3 protein. D genes are given only for firm matches. Rows give clone size only sometimes, using once, few, many, or a class for an expanded clone.

TRBV4-1	TRBJ2-1	NA	NA	TGCGCCAGCAGCCAAGGCATGGGAGATGAGCAGTTCTTC	CASSQGMGDEQFF
TRBV27	TRBJ2-7	NA	TRBD1	TGTGCCAGCAGTTTTGGGACAGCTTACGAGCAGTACTTC	CASSFGTAYEQYF
TRBV19	TRBJ1-1	NA	NA	TGTGCCAGTAGTCTTCGGATAGTGAACACTGAAGCTTTCTTT	CASSLRIVNTEAFF
TRBV27	TRBJ2-1	NA	NA	TGTGCCAGCAGCGTATTAACTGGTCGTGAGCAGTTCTTC	CASSVLTGREQFF
TRBV5-1	TRBJ2-5	NA	NA	TGCGCCAGCAGCTCCGCGAGGGTTGTTGGAGAAGAGCAGTACTTC	CASSSARVVGEEQYF
TRBV11-3	TRBJ2-5	NA	TRBD2	TGTGCCAGCAGCCCGGGGGGTTTGGATGAGCAGTACTTC	CASSPGGLDEQYF
TRBV9	TRBJ2-1	NA	TRBD1	TGTGCCAGCAGCACTGGGACAGGGGCCTACAATGAGCAGTTCTTC	CASSTGTGAYNEQFF
TRBV14	TRBJ1-1	NA	NA	TGTGCCAGCAGCCAAGATACCGGGGGCACTGAAGCTTTCTTT	CASSQDTGGTEAFF
TRBV9	TRBJ2-4	NA	NA	TGTGCCAGCAGCGTAGGAGATACGGGGGTAGCCAAAAACATTCAGTACTTC	CASSVGDTGVAKNIQYF
TRBV6-5	TRBJ2-6	NA	NA	TGTGCCAGCAGCCCCCAGGTCTCTGGGGCCAACGTCCTGACTTTC	CASSPQVSGANVLTF
TRBV29-1	TRBJ2-2	NA	TRBD2	TGCAGCGTCGATAGCGGGAGGGACGACACCGGGGAGCTGTTTTTT	CSVDSGRDDTGELFF
TRBV6-5	TRBJ1-1	NA	NA	TGTGCCAGCAGTTACGCTACAGGGCACACTGAAGCTTTCTTT	CASSYATGHTEAFF
TRBV7-9	TRBJ2-7	NA	NA	TGTGCCAGCAGCAGGGACACCGCATCCTACGAGCAGTACTTC	CASSRDTASYEQYF
TRBV10-3	TRBJ2-7	NA	NA	TGTGCCATCAGGTACGACGCCAGCTCCTACGAGCAGTACTTC	CAIRYDASSYEQYF
TRBV19	TRBJ2-7	NA	NA	TGTGCCAGTAGCATGGGTAGCGGTTACGAGCAGTACTTC	CASSMGSGYEQYF
TRBV5-1	TRBJ2-1	once	NA	TGCGCCAGCAGCTACGGGGTCCTCTACAATGAGCAGTTCTTC	CASSYGVLYNEQFF
TRBV6-1	TRBJ1-3	NA	NA	TGTGCCAGCAGAGTAAACTCTGGAAACACCATATATTTT	CASRVNSGNTIYF
TRBV28	TRBJ1-2	NA	TRBD1	TGTGCCAGCAGCCCGACAGGGGGCTATGGCTACACCTTC	CASSPTGGYGYTF
TRBV13	TRBJ2-6	NA	NA	TGTGCCAGCAGCTCCTTGGGCAGCTCTGGGGCCAACGTCCTGACTTTC	CASSSLGSSGANVLTF
TRBV28	TRBJ2-7	NA	TRBD2	TGTGCCAGCTTGGGACTAGCGGCCGAGCAGTACTTC	CASLGLAAEQYF
TRBV4-1	TRBJ2-7	NA	TRBD1	TGCGCCAGCAGCCAAGGGGGGACAGGGAGCTACGAGCAGTACTTC	CASSQGGTGSYEQYF
TRBV29-1	TRBJ2-7	NA	NA	TGCAGCGTTGGCGTCGGGGAGCAGTACTTC	CSVGVGEQYF
TRBV4-1	TRBJ2-7	NA	NA	TGCGCCAGCAGCCAAGAGGACTCCGCATCTTACTTATACGAGCAGTACTTC	CASSQEDSASYLYEQYF
TRBV6-5	TRBJ2-3	NA	NA	TGTGCCAGCACCACCACCCCGGGGGCAGGGACGCAGTATTTT	CASTTTPGAGTQYF
TRBV5-4	TRBJ2-5	once	NA	TGTGCCAGCAGCTTGTTTTCTGAGCAAGAGACCCAGTACTTC	CASSLFSEQETQYF
TRBV7-8	TRBJ1-5	NA	NA	TGTGCCAGCAGCTTAGGTCCCGCAGGCAAGCCCCAGCATTTT	CASSLGPAGKPQHF
TRBV15	TRBJ2-7	NA	TRBD2	TGTGCCACCAGAGCGGGAGAGTCCTACGAGCAGTACTTC	CATRAGESYEQYF
TRBV5-7	TRBJ1-4	NA	NA	TGTGCCAGCAGCTTGGCCGTTGCAACTAATGAAAAACTGTTTTTT	CASSLAVATNEKLFF
TRBV5-4	TRBJ2-7	NA	TRBD2	TGTGCCAGCAGCCAAGACCTAGCGGGAGGGTGGTGGGACGAGCAGTACTTC	CASSQDLAGGWWDEQYF
TRBV28	TRBJ1-3	NA	NA	TGTGCCAGCAGTACCCTTAGACAGATAAGCTCTGGAAACACCATATATTTT	CASSTLRQISSGNTIYF
TRBV28	TRBJ2-7	once	NA	TGTGCCAGCACCCCTGAGTTTAGCGGCTACGAGCAGTACTTC	CASTPEFSGYEQYF
TRBV6-4	TRBJ1-3	NA	NA	TGTGCCAGAATACCGGGACTTAAACCTGGAAACACCATATATTTT	CARIPGLKPGNTIYF
TRBV7-9	TRBJ2-1	NA	TRBD2	TGTGCCAGCAGCCCGGGACTAGTGATGGAGCAGTTCTTC	CASSPGLVMEQFF
TRBV27	TRBJ2-7	NA	TRBD2	TGTGCCAGCAGTTCGGCGGGAGGGCGCTACGAGCAGTACTTC	CASSSAGGRYEQYF
TRBV4-1	TRBJ2-7	NA	TRBD1	TGCGCCAGCAGCCAATTCGGGGGACAGGGGTCCTACGAGCAGTACTTC	CASSQFGGQGSYEQYF
TRBV6-5	TRBJ1-2	NA	NA	TGTGCCAGCAGCCCCGGTACAGACTATGGCTACACCTTC	CASSPGTDYGYTF
TRBV27	TRBJ2-7	NA	TRBD2	TGTGCCAGCACCATCAAGGTGACTAGCGGGAGTCTTGGCCGCTACGAGCAGTACTTC	CASTIKVTSGSLGRYEQYF
TRBV19	TRBJ2-2	NA	NA	TGTGCCAGTAGTATGGACACAACCGGGGAGCTGTTTTTT	CASSMDTTGELFF
TRBV9	TRBJ1-5	NA	NA	TGTGCCAGCAGCGTCGGGGGTTCGGAGCCCCAGCATTTT	CASSVGGSEPQHF
TRBV7-9	TRBJ2-7	NA	NA	TGTGCCAGCAGCGGAAGGGAGGGGGTGCAGTACTTC	CASSGREGVQYF
TRBV28	TRBJ1-5	once	TRBD1	TGTGCCGACGCGGTGGCCGGACAGGGGAGTGGGCGCAATCAGCCCCAGCATTTT	CADAVAGQGSGRNQPQHF
TRBV19	TRBJ1-2	NA	NA	TGTGCCAGTAGTCCACTCTGGGAGGGGGATTTCGATGGCTACACCTTC	CASSPLWEGDFDGYTF
TRBV19	TRBJ2-7	NA	TRBD2	TGTGCCAGTAGTACTAGCGGGAGGCTCTCCTACGAGCAGTACTTC	CASSTSGRLSYEQYF